This entry features one TCR beta chain sequence. CDR1 and CDR2 from the germline V gene are SGHAT and FQNNGV. V lost 5 bases, J lost 5 bases, and 9 bases stayed unmatched. This CDR3 spans 16 amino acids. The entry originates in a study of blood T cell repertoires in COVID-19. Authors' data handling: Using reference gene primer amplification, nucleated cell counts were estimated. Profiled with immunoSEQ multiplex PCR; TCRdb holds only in-frame clones, not every one. Clonal size and the V and J genes are those of that table, whereas D and trimming came from the DNA. Of about 160,000 clones listed, 88% are singletons. Categorization into cohorts depended on clinical history that participants reported.

The sequence came from a woman aged 45-65 years who had recovered from COVID-19. The sequencing sample was made of PBMCs or T cells enriched from blood (not recorded which). The chain links TRBV11-2 to TRBJ1-1; 12 positions agree with TRBD1. The chain's CDR3 is CASSGRDRGPRTEAFF. CDR3 coding DNA: TGTGCCAGCAGCGGCCGGGACAGGGGGCCTCGGACTGAAGCTTTCTTT.